The clone carrying this TCR beta chain was picked up a small number of times. CDR1 and CDR2 from the germline V gene are PRHDT and FYEKMQ (reference sequence). V was shortened by 3 bases and J by 0 bases, with 28 bases between the two germline ends. The CDR3 length is 21 residues. These data belong to a study of shared T cell receptors in the human thymus. The repertoire was sequenced with immunoSEQ multiplex PCR; TCRdb's copy has only in-frame clones and lacks some. The sample holds about 660,000 clones, 70% to 90% seen once. The same sample was also studied in work on human thymus T cells. As that report states: Resections from corrective heart surgery supplied the thymus tissue.

The receptor comes from a boy less than two years old with a congenital heart defect. J is TRBJ2-3 and V is TRBV13, with unresolved D. Sequencing was carried out using thymocytes. The CDR3: CASSLPKGARRKKPSTDTQYF. The CDR3, as DNA: TGTGCCAGCAGCTTGCCCAAAGGCGCCCGGAGAAAAAAGCCTAGCACAGATACGCAGTATTTT.